This TCR beta chain was found in a study of blood T cell repertoires in COVID-19. Original methodology: Amplification from reference gene primers served as the basis for estimated nucleated cell counts. The repertoire was sequenced with immunoSEQ multiplex PCR; TCRdb's copy has only in-frame clones and lacks some. Clone size and the V and J calls come from that table; the DNA yielded D and trimming. The data hold hundreds of thousands of clones, with approximately 86% observed a single time. Germline lookup yields CDR1 SGHNT and CDR2 YENEEA. This CDR3 is 16 amino acids long. The V segment lost 2 bases and the J segment 5 bases; nucleotides outside the gene matches: 9.

Sequencing was performed on PBMCs or T cells enriched from blood (not recorded which). The sequence came from a woman in her 40s with acute COVID-19. This chain connects TRBV11-3 to TRBJ2-5; 9 bases match TRBD2. The CDR3 sequence is CASSLRRSGSIETQYF. The DNA for the CDR3 is TGTGCCAGCAGCTTAAGGCGTAGCGGGAGTATTGAGACCCAGTACTTC.